The 32 T cell receptor beta chains below come from one sample, sequenced in a study of T-cell memory formation after mild COVID-19. TCRdb re-called the 5' RACE reads with MiXCR, one entry per CDR3 protein. The table has about 100,000 distinct CDR3 sequences, around 10% seen once. Sequenced: PBMCs or a T cell subset sorted from them (not recorded which). The receptors shown here come from a man aged 18 to 29 who had mild COVID-19 (a few samples of this study predate the infection). Cell type and time point are not known.

CDR3 sequence (DNA): TGTGCCAGCAGTTTTAGAACAGGGAAGGGAGGTCAAGAGACCCAGTACTTC. Amino acids: CASSFRTGKGGQETQYF. This sequence joins TRBV28 and TRBJ2-5; the D call may be TRBD1 or TRBD2 (6 bases each). CDR3 length: 17 residues. In germline, CDR1 is MDHEN, CDR2 SYDVKM. V was cut by 3 bases and J by 2 bases, with 19 bases left in between.

V gene TRBV4-3 combines with J gene TRBJ2-1, with a possible D match to TRBD1 (6 bases). V lost 3 bases and J lost 8, with 17 bases in between. This CDR3 has 15 residues. From germline, CDR1 is LGHNA and CDR2 YSLEER. The CDR3 coding sequence is TGCGCCAGCAGCCAGGACAGCAGGACATGGGATGAGCAGTTCTTC. Translated, it gives CASSQDSRTWDEQFF.

The genes are TRBV5-1 and TRBJ2-5; 14 nucleotides match TRBD2. In germline, CDR1 is SGHRS, CDR2 YFSETQ. J was trimmed by 5 bases and V by 3 bases; bases with no gene match: 6. This CDR3 contains 16 residues. The CDR3, as DNA: TGCGCCAGCAGCTCCGGGACTAGCGGGGGAAGCGAGACCCAGTACTTC. The encoded protein is CASSSGTSGGSETQYF.

This clonotype came up a few times. The gene calls are TRBV15 and TRBJ2-5; D is unresolved. This CDR3 has 15 amino acids. Germline CDR1 is LNHNV and CDR2 is YYDKDF (reference sequence). The V end lost 1 base, the J end lost 0 bases, and 9 bases lay between the germline ends. The CDR3 DNA is TGTGCCACCAGCAGAGGTGCTGCGTACCAAGAGACCCAGTACTTC. This codes for CATSRGAAYQETQYF.

This chain connects TRBV7-2 to TRBJ2-7; 8 bases are shared with TRBD2. Germline V gene data show CDR1 as SGHTA and CDR2 as FQGNSA. There are 13 residues in the CDR3. The V gene end was trimmed by 5 bases and the J gene end by 6 bases; junction bases not matched to a gene: 6. The CDR3: CASSHLAGTEQYV. CDR3 coding DNA: TGTGCCAGCAGCCACTTAGCGGGGACCGAGCAGTACGTC.

This clonotype showed up many times. The DNA for the CDR3 is TGTGCCAGCAGCTTATTCGGCAGGGGTTACCTCCAAGAGACCCAGTACTTC. As protein: CASSLFGRGYLQETQYF. V is TRBV11-2 and J is TRBJ2-5; tentatively, D is TRBD1 (6 bases). Germline V gives CDR1 SGHAT, CDR2 FQNNGV. The CDR3 covers 17 residues. V was trimmed by 2 bases and J by 1 base, leaving 17 bases between them. Based on the CDR3 plus reference TRBV11-2 and TRBJ2-5, the full variable domain is EAGVAQSPRYKIIEKRQSVAFWCNPISGHATLYWYQQILGQGPKLLIQFQNNGVVDDSQLPKDRFSAERLKGVDSTLKIQPAKLEDSAVYLCASSLFGRGYLQETQYFGPGTRLLVL.

This clonotype was counted between two and nine times. J is TRBJ2-7 and V is TRBV12-3 or TRBV12-4, with 8 bases aligning to TRBD1. The CDR3 runs 15 residues. V was pared by 6 bases and J by 3 bases, with 10 bases of the junction left unmatched. This CDR3 reads CASSWTGLPFYEQYF. The CDR3 nucleotides read TGTGCCAGCAGCTGGACAGGGCTCCCGTTCTACGAGCAGTACTTC.

The chain is built from TRBV4-1 and TRBJ1-1, with D possibly TRBD1 on 5 matching bases. Germline lookup yields CDR1 MGHRA and CDR2 YSYEKL. Trimming took 3 bases from V and 4 from J, leaving 15 bases between them. The length of the CDR3 is 15 residues. CDR3 in amino acids: CASSHPGGLITEAFF. Written as DNA, the CDR3 is TGCGCCAGCAGCCACCCGGGGGGGTTGATCACTGAAGCTTTCTTT.

The V call is TRBV12-3 or TRBV12-4, the J call TRBJ2-5, with D possibly matching TRBD1 (5 bases). The CDR3 has 13 amino acids. Trimming left V 4 bases short and J 2 bases short, with 8 bases between. CDR3 loop: CASSYTGQETQYF. Here the CDR3 DNA reads TGTGCCAGCAGTTACACAGGTCAAGAGACCCAGTACTTC.

V usage is TRBV6-2 or TRBV6-3 and J usage is TRBJ2-1, with TRBD2 as a possible D gene (6 bases). The CDR3 extends over 15 amino acids. Germline V gene lookup returns CDR1 MNHEY and CDR2 SVGEGT. Trimming left V 2 bases short and J 4 bases short, with 12 bases between. The CDR3 sequence: CASSYTWDSYNEQFF. The CDR3 DNA sequence: TGTGCCAGCAGTTACACCTGGGACTCGTACAATGAGCAGTTCTTC.

The V gene is TRBV7-9, the J gene TRBJ2-7; unclear D gene. Germline V gene data show CDR1 as SEHNR and CDR2 as FQNEAQ (reference sequence). This CDR3 spans 14 amino acids. V was shortened by 0 bases and J by 3 bases, with 9 bases between the two germline ends. In DNA form, the CDR3 reads TGTGCCAGCAGCTTAGCCGGAAAGCACTACGAGCAGTACGTC. This encodes CASSLAGKHYEQYV.

This clonotype was found many times. The V and J genes are TRBV29-1 and TRBJ2-2; TRBD1 agrees at 12 bases. The CDR3 has 16 amino acids. Trimming took 5 bases from V and 6 from J; bases not matched to a gene: 10. Germline V CDR1 and CDR2: SQVTM, ANQGSEA. CDR3 in DNA: TGCAGCGTTCTACTACCGGGACAGGGGGCAGCCGGGGAGCTGTTTTTT. Its protein product is CSVLLPGQGAAGELFF.

J is TRBJ2-5 and V is TRBV4-1; 8 bases agree with TRBD2. V shed 1 base and J 5 bases; nucleotides not matched to a gene: 3. CDR3 length: 14 residues. CDR1 and CDR2 (germline): MGHRA, YSYEKL. The chain's CDR3 is CASSQVGLAETQYF. As DNA, the CDR3 is TGCGCCAGCAGCCAAGTTGGACTAGCTGAGACCCAGTACTTC.

The chain employs TRBV14 and TRBJ2-3; TRBD1 agrees at 9 bases. The junction had 8 bases not matched to a gene; V was cut back by 1 base and J by 6 bases. The CDR3 is made up of 16 amino acids. Germline lookup yields CDR1 SGHDN and CDR2 FVKESK. The CDR3 sequence: CASSQVTGGSLDTQYF. The CDR3 DNA reads TGTGCCAGCAGCCAAGTTACAGGGGGCTCATTGGATACGCAGTATTTT.

This clonotype showed up many times. V usage is TRBV6-4 and J usage is TRBJ2-3, with TRBD2 matching 8 bases. Germline V CDR1 and CDR2: MRHNA, SNTAGT. The CDR3 consists of 14 residues. V shed 3 bases, J shed 2 bases, and the junction held 1 base outside the gene matches. The DNA for the CDR3 is TGTGCCAGCAGTGAGCGGGGGGCCACAGATACGCAGTATTTT. Translated: CASSERGATDTQYF.

This clonotype was seen a few times. The chain couples TRBV6-6 to TRBJ1-5, with no clear D. The V gene lost 6 bases and the J gene lost 0 bases, with 6 bases spanning the gap. The CDR3 covers 13 residues. Germline CDR1 and CDR2: MNHNY and SVGAGI (reference sequence). The CDR3 here is CASRLYSNQPQHF. DNA of the CDR3: TGTGCCAGCAGATTGTATAGCAATCAGCCCCAGCATTTT.

In this sample, this clonotype turned up a few times. This chain connects TRBV7-6 to TRBJ2-1; D is uncertain. The CDR3 sequence is 17 residues long. V gave up 0 bases and J gave up 0 bases, with 12 bases separating them. Germline V gene lookup returns CDR1 SGHVS and CDR2 FNYEAQ. For the CDR3, the DNA is TGTGCCAGCAGCTTAGCCCCCGCAAGGAGCTCCTACAATGAGCAGTTCTTC. This encodes CASSLAPARSSYNEQFF.

There are a few counts of this clonotype. The chain carries TRBV7-2 and TRBJ2-3, with 10 bases fitting TRBD2. The germline gives CDR1 SGHTA, CDR2 FQGNSA. Losses at the gene ends were 4 bases for V and 0 bases for J; bases not matched to a gene: 7. The CDR3 contains 17 residues. CDR3 bases: TGTGCCAGCAGCTCCTTCATAGCGGGGGGCAGCACAGATACGCAGTATTTT. Translating it yields CASSSFIAGGSTDTQYF.

This clonotype was seen a few times. V and J are TRBV4-2 and TRBJ2-3, with D tentatively TRBD2 (6 bases). Trimming cost V 1 base and J 2 bases, with 13 bases left between them. The CDR3 has 16 residues. Germline loops: CDR1 LGHNA, CDR2 YNFKEQ. CDR3: CASSQAVWGDTDTQYF. DNA of the CDR3: TGTGCCAGCAGCCAAGCCGTTTGGGGGGACACAGATACGCAGTATTTT.

This clonotype occurred a few times. The genes are TRBV11-2 and TRBJ2-2; D is ambiguous. The germline V gene has CDR1 SGHAT and CDR2 FQNNGV. The CDR3 contains 12 residues. V gave up 6 bases and J gave up 2 bases, with 4 bases separating them. The CDR3 is CASRVNTGELFF. The CDR3 nucleotides read TGTGCCAGCAGGGTTAACACCGGGGAGCTGTTTTTT.

This clonotype occurred many times. CDR3 sequence: CASSYGTGRTTQYF. CDR3 DNA: TGTGCCAGCAGTTACGGGACAGGGCGGACTACGCAGTATTTT. The genes are TRBV9 and TRBJ2-3; the match to TRBD1 covers 9 bases. Germline V gene lookup returns CDR1 SGDLS and CDR2 YYNGEE. CDR3 length: 14 residues. Unmatched junction bases numbered 9, after V lost 5 bases and J lost 8 bases. The full variable domain, with the rest looked up from reference TRBV9 and TRBJ2-3, is DSGVTQTPKHLITATGQRVTLRCSPRSGDLSVYWYQQSLDQGLQFLIQYYNGEERAKGNILERFSAQQFPDLHSELNLSSLELGDSALYFCASSYGTGRTTQYFGPGTRLTVL.

This clonotype was counted a few times. V usage is TRBV7-2 and J usage is TRBJ1-6; D is perhaps TRBD1 (6 bases). Per the germline V gene, CDR1 is SGHTA and CDR2 is FQGNSA. V lost 6 bases and J lost 7, with 13 bases in between. The CDR3 consists of 14 residues. In DNA, the CDR3 is TGTGCCAGCAGGAGCGGGGGGGCGAATTCACCCCTCCACTTT. It is translated as CASRSGGANSPLHF.

This clonotype was seen repeatedly, ten times or more. This chain joins TRBV4-1 and TRBJ1-3; no firm D call. V was pared by 0 bases and J by 0 bases, with 6 bases between. The germline CDR1 and CDR2 sequences are MGHRA and YSYEKL. The CDR3 runs to 15 residues. The CDR3 here is CASSQEPASGNTIYF. CDR3 DNA: TGCGCCAGCAGCCAAGAGCCAGCCTCTGGAAACACCATATATTTT.

This clonotype was detected only a few times. V is TRBV2 and J is TRBJ2-2; TRBD1 aligns across 7 bases. This CDR3 is built from 17 residues. J lost 5 bases, V lost 4 bases, and 13 bases had no gene match. Per germline, CDR1 SNHLY and CDR2 FYNNEI. CDR3 nucleotide sequence: TGTGCCAGCAGTGGTTTAGGGGGCGGAGGCCCGACCGGGGAGCTGTTTTTT. Its protein product is CASSGLGGGGPTGELFF.

V gene TRBV7-2 combines with J gene TRBJ2-1; D tentatively reads TRBD1 or TRBD2 (5 bases each). Per germline, CDR1 SGHTA and CDR2 FQGNSA. V lost 5 bases and J lost 10, with 18 bases in between. This CDR3 is built from 14 residues. This CDR3 is CASSQGPFEGEQFF. The CDR3 DNA reads TGTGCCAGCAGCCAGGGACCCTTTGAGGGAGAGCAGTTCTTC.

The chain couples TRBV12-3 or TRBV12-4 to TRBJ2-5; no firm D call. The CDR3 consists of 14 residues. Trimming stripped 5 bases from V and 3 bases from J, with 13 bases between. The CDR3 DNA reads TGTGCCAGCAGTCCCCCCACCGGAGAAGAGACCCAGTACTTC. Its protein is CASSPPTGEETQYF.

This clonotype was recorded at least ten times. V is TRBV7-6 and J is TRBJ2-1; TRBD2 aligns across 12 bases. The V gene end was trimmed by 4 bases and the J gene end by 3 bases; junction bases not matched to a gene: 4. Germline CDR1 and CDR2: SGHVS and FNYEAQ. The CDR3 is 16 residues long. The DNA for the CDR3 is TGTGCCAGCAGCTCCCTACTAGCGGGGGGCTACAATGAGCAGTTCTTC. Its protein is CASSSLLAGGYNEQFF. The variable domain in full, with the rest retrieved from reference TRBV7-6 and TRBJ2-1, is GAGVSQSPRYKVTKRGQDVALRCDPISGHVSLYWYRQALGQGPEFLTYFNYEAQQDKSGLPNDRFSAERPEGSISTLTIQRTEQRDSAMYRCASSSLLAGGYNEQFFGPGTRLTVL.

This chain connects TRBV11-2 to TRBJ2-1; D tentatively reads TRBD1 or TRBD2 (6 bases each). Germline V CDR1 and CDR2: SGHAT, FQNNGV. The CDR3 runs to 14 residues. The V gene lost 10 bases and the J gene lost 6 bases, with 19 bases spanning the gap. The CDR3 region is CATGGPGAFNEQFF. CDR3 coding DNA: TGTGCCACCGGGGGCCCGGGGGCCTTCAATGAGCAGTTCTTC.

The sample holds a few counts of this clonotype. The chain is built from TRBV7-3 and TRBJ2-2, with D possibly TRBD2 on 5 matching bases. This CDR3 is 15 amino acids long. Trimming stripped 3 bases from V and 4 bases from J, with 12 bases between. Germline-derived CDR1 and CDR2 are SGHTA and FQGTGA. The CDR3 nucleotides read TGTGCCAGCAGCTTGTATGGAGGAACCACCGGGGAGCTGTTTTTT. Translated, it gives CASSLYGGTTGELFF.

This clonotype has a handful of counts. This chain links TRBV6-5 with TRBJ1-5; a possible D gene is TRBD1 (6 bases). V was trimmed by 0 bases and J by 5 bases, leaving 11 bases between them. The CDR3 is made up of 15 amino acids. The V gene's germline CDR1 is MNHEY and CDR2 SVGAGI. The CDR3 DNA reads as TGTGCCAGCAGTTACTCCACAGGGCCGGATCAGCCCCAGCATTTT. Amino acid sequence: CASSYSTGPDQPQHF.

A word on this clonotype: This clone may be a read error of a much larger clone one base away. The genes are TRBV7-9 and TRBJ2-2; the match to TRBD1 covers 12 bases. CDR1 is SEHNR, CDR2 FQNEAQ, per germline (reference sequence). Trimming removed 2 bases from V and 9 bases from J; junction bases left unmatched: 7. This CDR3 contains 16 residues. The CDR3 spells CASSLPPGQGAWELFF. In DNA form, the CDR3 reads TGTGCCAGCAGCTTACCTCCGGGACAGGGGGCCTGGGAGCTGTTTTTT.

The J gene is TRBJ1-6, the V gene TRBV7-9, with D possibly TRBD1 on 5 matching bases. CDR1 SEHNR and CDR2 FQNEAQ come from the germline V gene (reference sequence). Trimming removed 1 base from V and 0 bases from J, with 7 bases in between. The CDR3 runs 16 residues. DNA of the CDR3: TGTGCCAGCAGCTTAGAGGGGAGCTCCTATAATTCACCCCTCCACTTT. This encodes CASSLEGSSYNSPLHF.